These T cell receptor beta chains were read from a single sample in a study of CD4 T cells in relation to SARS-CoV-2 and coronaviruses. Libraries were prepared by immunoSEQ multiplex PCR; TCRdb keeps only in-frame clonotypes and omits some of them. Altogether about 29,000 clones are present, around 80% being singletons, with the ten largest covering roughly 14%. These receptors' antigens are unknown. Sequenced: CD4+ T cells from PBMCs, cultured in vitro. These receptors were obtained from a human donor in good health. CDR3s include the opening cysteine and the closing phenylalanine or tryptophan. D genes are given only for firm matches. Clone size is given for some rows only: seen once, a few or many times, or a class if the clone is expanded.

clone size | D gene | J gene | V gene | CDR3 protein | CDR3 DNA
- | - | TRBJ1-1 | TRBV7-3 | CASSPGPSNTEAFF | TGTGCCAGCAGCCCAGGTCCATCGAACACTGAAGCTTTCTTT
- | - | TRBJ1-6 | TRBV2 | CASKQGPNSPLHF | TGTGCCAGCAAGCAGGGGCCTAATTCACCCCTCCACTTT
- | - | TRBJ2-3 | TRBV11-2 | CASSSRGASTDTQYF | TGTGCCAGCAGCTCCCGGGGGGCTAGCACAGATACGCAGTATTTT
- | - | TRBJ1-3 | TRBV6-1 | CASSEDRLDTIYF | TGTGCCAGCAGTGAAGACAGGCTAGACACCATATATTTT
- | - | TRBJ2-3 | TRBV4-2 | CASSQDVADTQYF | TGTGCCAGCAGCCAAGACGTGGCAGATACGCAGTATTTT
- | TRBD2 | TRBJ2-2 | TRBV7-7 | CASSLGLDGGELFF | TGTGCTAGCAGCTTAGGACTAGACGGCGGGGAGCTGTTTTTT
few | TRBD1 | TRBJ1-1 | TRBV6-2/TRBV6-3 | CASSPRGRGAFF | TGTGCCAGCAGTCCCAGGGGGCGCGGAGCTTTCTTT
few | TRBD1 | TRBJ1-4 | TRBV7-9 | CASSSRDRRGRGTNEKLFF | TGTGCCAGCAGCTCGCGGGACAGGCGGGGGAGAGGAACTAATGAAAAACTGTTTTTT
- | - | TRBJ1-1 | TRBV19 | CASSITANTEAFF | TGTGCCAGTAGTATTACAGCTAACACTGAAGCTTTCTTT
- | TRBD1 | TRBJ1-3 | TRBV5-8 | CASSFLRGRLGNTIYF | TGTGCCAGCAGCTTTCTCAGGGGGCGTTTGGGAAACACCATATATTTT
- | - | TRBJ2-3 | TRBV7-2 | CASSLVQSPTDTQYF | TGTGCCAGCAGCTTAGTGCAGTCCCCCACAGATACGCAGTATTTT
- | - | TRBJ1-1 | TRBV6-2/TRBV6-3 | CASSFIPGGRGTEAFF | TGTGCCAGCAGTTTTATACCTGGAGGGAGGGGCACTGAAGCTTTCTTT
- | TRBD2 | TRBJ2-3 | TRBV19 | CASSPGGGRVDTQYF | TGTGCCAGTAGTCCCGGCGGGGGGCGGGTAGATACGCAGTATTTT
- | - | TRBJ2-7 | TRBV7-2 | CASKPWGGKYEQYF | TGTGCCAGCAAACCTTGGGGTGGGAAATACGAGCAGTACTTC
- | TRBD1 | TRBJ1-1 | TRBV6-4 | CASSASRGAGWAFF | TGTGCCAGCAGTGCTTCCAGGGGGGCAGGGTGGGCTTTCTTT
- | TRBD2 | TRBJ2-2 | TRBV7-2 | CASSLRREAGELFF | TGTGCCAGCAGCTTACGGCGGGAGGCCGGGGAGCTGTTTTTT
- | - | TRBJ2-2 | TRBV5-3 | CARSRGRPGRRQRIGELFF | TGTGCCAGAAGCAGGGGGAGGCCGGGACGCAGGCAAAGGATCGGGGAGCTGTTTTTT
- | - | TRBJ2-1 | TRBV5-1 | CASSFDPDPYNEQFF | TGCGCCAGCAGCTTCGACCCCGACCCCTACAATGAGCAGTTCTTC
- | - | TRBJ1-3 | TRBV4-1 | CASSQDVRNTIYF | TGCGCCAGCAGCCAAGATGTGAGAAACACCATATATTTT
- | - | TRBJ1-2 | TRBV9 | CASSVGGGSYGYTF | TGTGCCAGCAGCGTAGGGGGGGGTAGCTATGGCTACACCTTC
- | TRBD1 | TRBJ1-1 | TRBV30 | CAWSPTGGRVDTEAFF | TGTGCCTGGAGTCCGACAGGGGGCCGGGTGGACACTGAAGCTTTCTTT
few | - | TRBJ1-5 | TRBV7-8 | CASSLGASAPSYSNQPQHF | TGTGCCAGCAGCTTAGGTGCCAGCGCTCCTTCTTATAGCAATCAGCCCCAGCATTTT
- | - | TRBJ1-5 | TRBV4-1 | CASSQVGWGGGNQPQHF | TGCGCCAGCAGCCAAGTTGGATGGGGAGGGGGCAATCAGCCCCAGCATTTT
- | - | TRBJ1-1 | TRBV29-1 | CSVGEGVMNTEAFF | TGCAGCGTTGGGGAGGGTGTCATGAACACTGAAGCTTTCTTT
once | - | TRBJ2-7 | TRBV19 | CASSMVAHSSYEQYF | TGTGCCAGTAGTATGGTGGCACATAGCTCCTACGAGCAGTACTTC
- | - | TRBJ1-5 | TRBV5-1 | CASSLTGDSNQPQHF | TGCGCCAGCAGCTTGACGGGCGATAGCAATCAGCCCCAGCATTTT
- | TRBD2 | TRBJ2-1 | TRBV29-1 | CSVPGLAGATEQFF | TGCAGCGTCCCCGGACTAGCGGGAGCCACCGAGCAGTTCTTC
- | TRBD2 | TRBJ2-1 | TRBV7-8 | CASSLGLAEDNEQFF | TGTGCCAGCAGCTTGGGACTAGCGGAGGACAATGAGCAGTTCTTC
- | - | TRBJ2-5 | TRBV6-2/TRBV6-3 | CASSPGGRGQETQYF | TGTGCCAGCAGTCCCGGGGGCAGGGGGCAAGAGACCCAGTACTTC
- | TRBD1 | TRBJ2-7 | TRBV18 | CASSPGTVFYEQYF | TGTGCCAGCTCCCCTGGGACAGTTTTCTACGAGCAGTACTTC
- | - | TRBJ1-1 | TRBV29-1 | CSVKARDGNTEAFF | TGCAGCGTGAAGGCTCGGGACGGGAACACTGAAGCTTTCTTT
- | - | TRBJ2-7 | TRBV9 | CASSVGATSYEQYF | TGTGCCAGCAGCGTAGGGGCGACTTCTTACGAGCAGTACTTC
few | TRBD1 | TRBJ2-2 | TRBV11-3 | CASSLEATGSTRELFF | TGTGCCAGCAGCTTAGAGGCGACAGGGTCCACCCGGGAGCTGTTTTTT
- | - | TRBJ1-5 | TRBV7-6 | CASSLAEGGNQPQHF | TGTGCCAGCAGCTTAGCCGAGGGTGGCAATCAGCCCCAGCATTTT
- | - | TRBJ2-3 | TRBV5-5 | CASSLGRITSTDTQYF | TGTGCCAGCAGCTTGGGTAGGATCACTAGCACAGATACGCAGTATTTT
once | - | TRBJ2-7 | TRBV18 | CASSSLDYEQYF | TGTGCCAGCTCGTCACTAGACTACGAGCAGTACTTC
- | TRBD1 | TRBJ1-5 | TRBV19 | CASFPGQGLNQPQHF | TGTGCCAGCTTCCCGGGACAGGGGCTCAATCAGCCCCAGCATTTT
- | TRBD2 | TRBJ2-3 | TRBV28 | CASTPRGAGTRTDTQYF | TGTGCCAGCACCCCCCGAGGCGCCGGGACTAGGACAGATACGCAGTATTTT
once | - | TRBJ1-5 | TRBV7-8 | CASSLAVPDHQPQHF | TGTGCCAGCAGCTTAGCGGTCCCTGACCATCAGCCCCAGCATTTT
few | TRBD1 | TRBJ2-2 | TRBV19 | CASSTLPGQGRYTGELFF | TGTGCCAGTAGTACCCTCCCGGGACAGGGGCGATACACCGGGGAGCTGTTTTTT
- | TRBD2 | TRBJ2-7 | TRBV7-2 | CASSGPRGGQGEQYF | TGTGCCAGCAGCGGTCCTCGCGGGGGGCAGGGCGAGCAGTACTTC
- | - | TRBJ2-4 | TRBV21-1 | CASSNRTTGVAKNIQYF | TGTGCCAGCAGCAATCGCACGACAGGGGTAGCCAAAAACATTCAGTACTTC
once | TRBD2 | TRBJ2-1 | TRBV6-2/TRBV6-3 | CASSYLGGDYNEQFF | TGTGCCAGCAGCTATCTCGGGGGGGACTACAATGAGCAGTTCTTC
- | - | TRBJ1-1 | TRBV3-1/TRBV3-2 | CASSHGLFDRTEAFF | TGTGCCAGCAGCCACGGACTATTTGATAGAACTGAAGCTTTCTTT
- | - | TRBJ2-7 | TRBV7-6 | CASSPKPDRTYEQYF | TGTGCCAGCAGCCCGAAACCGGACAGAACCTACGAGCAGTACTTC
- | - | TRBJ1-5 | TRBV19 | CASSIEGAGNNQPQHF | TGTGCCAGTAGTATAGAGGGGGCTGGAAACAATCAGCCCCAGCATTTT
- | TRBD1 | TRBJ1-4 | TRBV10-3 | CATQQGEGEKLFF | TGTGCCACACAACAGGGGGAGGGAGAAAAACTGTTTTTT
once | - | TRBJ2-3 | TRBV10-3 | CAISSGGTDTQYF | TGTGCCATCAGCAGTGGGGGGACAGATACGCAGTATTTT
few | - | TRBJ1-2 | TRBV6-5 | CASCQANNYGYTF | TGTGCCAGCTGCCAGGCTAATAACTATGGCTACACCTTC
- | - | TRBJ2-2 | TRBV29-1 | CSVALGHPTNTGELFF | TGCAGCGTTGCACTTGGACACCCAACGAACACCGGGGAGCTGTTTTTT
once | - | TRBJ1-4 | TRBV14 | CASSQDRLVEKLFF | TGTGCCAGCAGCCAAGATAGGCTGGTAGAAAAACTGTTTTTT
- | TRBD1 | TRBJ1-6 | TRBV7-7 | CASSSDRGTPLHF | TGTGCCAGCAGCTCAGACAGGGGGACACCCCTCCACTTT
few | - | TRBJ2-2 | TRBV27 | CASSARGTELFF | TGTGCCAGCAGTGCAAGGGGTACAGAGCTGTTTTTT
- | - | TRBJ2-3 | TRBV6-2/TRBV6-3 | CASSNLAPSTDTQYF | TGTGCCAGCAGCAATCTAGCGCCCAGCACAGATACGCAGTATTTT